The subject of this entry is one TCR beta chain. Deletions cut 2 bases from V and 8 bases from J, with 9 bases between. The CDR3 covers 13 residues. The V gene's germline CDR1 is SNHLY and CDR2 FYNNEI. TCRdb's table, derived via immunoSEQ multiplex PCR, lists solely in-frame clones and lacks some. The repertoire holds 250,000 to 300,000 clones, with about three quarters as singletons. This specimen comes from a study of blood T cell repertoires in COVID-19. On the study more broadly: From the United States, Italy and Spain came samples of acute and convalescent COVID-19.

This receptor was obtained from an elderly woman with acute or convalescent COVID-19. V is TRBV2 and J is TRBJ1-4, with a possible D match to TRBD1 (5 bases). Sequencing was performed on peripheral blood. CDR3: CASSEQGSEKLFF. The CDR3 nucleotides are TGTGCCAGCAGTGAACAGGGATCCGAAAAACTGTTTTTT.